These 29 T cell receptor beta chains share one sample of origin, sequenced in a study of blood T cell repertoires in COVID-19. The repertoire was sequenced with immunoSEQ multiplex PCR; TCRdb's copy has only in-frame clones and lacks some. Among 230,000 or so clones listed, 65% to 85% were seen once. Sequencing was carried out using peripheral blood. These receptor sequences come from a man aged 35-49 years with active or convalescent COVID-19.

The rearrangement uses TRBV7-2 and TRBJ2-1; 9 bases match TRBD1. The germline V gene encodes CDR1 SGHTA and CDR2 FQGNSA. The CDR3 totals 17 residues. Trimming cost V 2 bases and J 6 bases; bases outside gene matches: 11. The CDR3 DNA is TGTGCCAGCAGCTTAAAAGGGCCCAAGACAGGGGGCAATGAGCAGTTCTTC. Translated, it gives CASSLKGPKTGGNEQFF.

V usage is TRBV30 and J usage is TRBJ1-2; TRBD1 matches at 7 bases. This CDR3 comprises 13 residues. Germline loops: CDR1 GTSNPN, CDR2 SVGIG (reference sequence). Trimming took 4 bases from V and 4 from J; bases not matched to a gene: 6. The CDR3 protein is CAWTGQATYGYTF. The CDR3, as DNA: TGTGCCTGGACCGGACAGGCCACCTATGGCTACACCTTC.

This clone was recorded only once. V usage is TRBV24-1 and J usage is TRBJ2-7, with TRBD2 as a possible D gene (6 bases). This CDR3 is built from 13 residues. V lost 3 bases, J lost 3 bases, and 8 bases lay in between. CDR1 is KGHDR and CDR2 is SFDVKD in the germline V gene. The CDR3 sequence is CATSDGGLYEQYF. The CDR3 nucleotides are TGTGCCACCAGTGATGGGGGACTCTACGAGCAGTACTTC.

This clone has just a few counts. The same CDR3 is also encoded by other DNA sequences in this sample. This chain links TRBV18 with TRBJ1-4; D gene uncertain. The V gene's germline CDR1 is KGHSH and CDR2 LQKENI. This CDR3 region has 11 residues. Trimming took 3 bases from V and 8 from J, leaving 4 bases between them. DNA of the CDR3: TGTGCCAGCTCACCTGGCGAAAAACTGTTTTTT. Its translation: CASSPGEKLFF.

The J gene is TRBJ2-5, the V gene TRBV5-6; D may be TRBD2 (6 bases). V dropped 4 bases and J dropped 4 bases, with 17 bases sitting between them. This CDR3 comprises 15 residues. The germline V gene encodes CDR1 SGHDT and CDR2 YYEEEE. The CDR3, as DNA: TGTGCCAGCAGCCGGAGGCCGGGGGTCGGAGAGACCCAGTACTTC. This codes for CASSRRPGVGETQYF.

The chain is built from TRBV11-2 and TRBJ2-2; TRBD2 matches 13 bases. J lost 2 bases, V lost 6 bases, and 3 bases had no gene match. Germline CDR1 SGHAT, CDR2 FQNNGV. The CDR3 runs 16 residues. The CDR3 loop reads CASRRLAGGNTGELFF. For the CDR3, the DNA is TGTGCCAGCAGGCGACTAGCGGGAGGAAACACCGGGGAGCTGTTTTTT.

The J gene is TRBJ1-1, the V gene TRBV24-1; D is undetermined. V shed 1 base and J shed 5 bases, with 7 bases lying between them. The CDR3 loop spans 13 amino acids. Germline V lookup: CDR1 KGHDR, CDR2 SFDVKD. As DNA, the CDR3 is TGTGCCACCAGTGATTTCACCGGGACTGAAGCTTTCTTT. Its translation: CATSDFTGTEAFF.

The chain joins TRBV19 to TRBJ1-2; 9 bases match TRBD1. This CDR3 has 15 amino acids. Trimming took 8 bases from V and 1 from J; bases not matched to a gene: 8. The germline V gene encodes CDR1 LNHDA and CDR2 SQIVND (reference sequence). Written as DNA, the CDR3 is TGTGCCAGTCAACAGGGGGCGTCTAATAACTATGGCTACACCTTC. It is translated as CASQQGASNNYGYTF.

This clone was picked up a small number of times. The sample has other DNA sequences that encode this CDR3 too. This chain connects TRBV6-2 or TRBV6-3 to TRBJ1-2, with 7 bases aligning to TRBD1. J lost 4 bases, V lost 4 bases, and 9 bases had no gene match. The CDR3 has 15 amino acids. The germline V gene encodes CDR1 MNHEY and CDR2 SVGEGT. The CDR3 nucleotides read TGTGCCAGCAGTTCCCGACAGGGACAACTCTATGGCTACACCTTC. It yields the protein CASSSRQGQLYGYTF.

The chain is built from TRBV2 and TRBJ2-7, with 9 bases aligning to TRBD2. Per germline, CDR1 SNHLY and CDR2 FYNNEI. The CDR3 length is 13 residues. V lost 7 bases, J lost 2 bases, and 3 bases stayed unmatched. The CDR3, as DNA: TGTGCCAGCACGGCTAGCGGGACCTACGAGCAGTACTTC. It is translated as CASTASGTYEQYF.

The count of this clone is one. The V gene is TRBV5-8, the J gene TRBJ1-1, with 7 positions matching TRBD1. Per the germline V gene, CDR1 is SGHTS and CDR2 is YDEGEE. Unmatched junction bases numbered 9, after V lost 3 bases and J lost 10 bases. CDR3 length equals 13 residues. The CDR3 here is CASSSGGRTAAFF. CDR3 sequence (DNA): TGTGCCAGCAGCTCAGGGGGTCGGACGGCAGCTTTCTTT.

The J gene is TRBJ1-3, the V gene TRBV11-2, with D uncertain. Germline CDR1 is SGHAT and CDR2 is FQNNGV. The CDR3 totals 16 residues. Trimming stripped 4 bases from V and 7 bases from J, with 20 bases between. This CDR3 reads CASSSPGGRVGNTIYF. In DNA, the CDR3 is TGTGCCAGCAGCTCCCCTGGAGGGCGGGTTGGCAACACCATATATTTT.

This clone was detected only once. The chain combines TRBV19 with TRBJ1-2; D is unresolved. The germline CDR1 and CDR2 sequences are LNHDA and SQIVND (reference sequence). There are 11 residues in the CDR3. V was clipped by 4 bases and J by 7 bases, with 7 bases between them. The CDR3 here is CASSTNSGYTF. CDR3 bases: TGTGCCAGTAGTACTAATAGTGGCTACACCTTC.

This clone was seen a handful of times. The genes are TRBV28 and TRBJ1-6, with D maybe TRBD1 (5 bases). CDR3 length: 19 residues. V lost 6 bases and J lost 7, with 28 bases in between. Germline CDR1 is MDHEN and CDR2 is SYDVKM. The CDR3 here is CASSPRPAGPTTANSPLHF. DNA for the CDR3: TGTGCCAGCAGCCCCAGACCCGCCGGGCCGACGACAGCCAATTCACCCCTCCACTTT.

This chain links TRBV6-5 with TRBJ1-1; D gene ambiguous. V was cut by 4 bases and J by 7 bases, with 16 bases left in between. Germline V gene lookup returns CDR1 MNHEY and CDR2 SVGAGI. CDR3 length equals 14 residues. CDR3 sequence reads: CASSWSPDRYEAFF. The DNA of the CDR3 is TGTGCCAGCAGTTGGAGCCCGGATAGATATGAAGCTTTCTTT.

The chain combines TRBV7-2 with TRBJ2-7; D is perhaps TRBD1 (5 bases). Germline CDR1 and CDR2: SGHTA and FQGNSA. V shed 1 base and J shed 0 bases, with 10 bases lying between them. The CDR3 spans 15 residues. The CDR3 sequence: CASSLGTGNSYEQYF. Here the CDR3 DNA reads TGTGCCAGCAGCTTAGGAACAGGCAACTCCTACGAGCAGTACTTC. Full variable domain (remainder filled in from reference TRBV7-2 and TRBJ2-7): GAGVSQSPSNKVTEKGKDVELRCDPISGHTALYWYRQSLGQGLEFLIYFQGNSAPDKSGLPSDRFSAERTGGSVSTLTIQRTQQEDSAVYLCASSLGTGNSYEQYFGPGTRLTVT.

This chain uses TRBV29-1 with TRBJ2-5; no firm D call. Germline lookup yields CDR1 SQVTM and CDR2 ANQGSEA. V lost 8 bases and J lost 5, with 21 bases in between. The CDR3 totals 14 residues. CDR3 nucleotide sequence: TGCAGCCCTCTTGACACGTCTCCTGGCGAGACCCAGTACTTC. Its translation: CSPLDTSPGETQYF. Together with reference TRBV29-1 and TRBJ2-5, the CDR3 gives the full variable domain: SAVISQKPSRDICQRGTSLTIQCQVDSQVTMMFWYRQQPGQSLTLIATANQGSEATYESGFVIDKFPISRPNLTFSTLTVSNMSPEDSSIYLCSPLDTSPGETQYFGPGTRLLVL.

A word on this clone: The identical CDR3 is also encoded by other nucleotide sequences in the sample. The J gene is TRBJ1-2, the V gene TRBV6-5, with 7 bases that match TRBD1. The CDR3 spans 14 residues. Germline V lookup: CDR1 MNHEY, CDR2 SVGAGI. The junction had 4 bases not matched to a gene; V was cut back by 0 bases and J by 6 bases. CDR3 nucleotide sequence: TGTGCCAGCAGTTACTCTCGACAGGGAAATGGCTACACCTTC. Residues: CASSYSRQGNGYTF.

This clone showed up just a few times. V and J are TRBV12-3 or TRBV12-4 and TRBJ1-2; D is perhaps TRBD1 (6 bases). There are 11 residues in the CDR3. Between the trimmed V and J ends, which lost 4 bases and 13 bases, there was a span of 13 bases. Here the CDR3 reads CASSWARDTTF. The DNA of the CDR3 is TGTGCCAGCAGTTGGGCCCGGGACACCACCTTC.

The rearrangement links TRBV3-1 (or the pseudogene TRBV3-2) to TRBJ1-2; 7 bases fit TRBD1. The V and J ends lost 4 bases and 6 bases, in that order; junction bases with no gene match: 8. In germline, CDR1 is LGHDT, CDR2 YNNKEL (reference sequence). CDR3 size: 14 residues. CDR3: CASSPRQGWNGYTF. The CDR3 bases are TGTGCCAGCAGCCCCCGACAGGGTTGGAATGGCTACACCTTC.

Many counts were recorded for this clone. V usage is TRBV19 and J usage is TRBJ1-5, with D uncertain. The CDR3 is 14 residues long. The V gene lost 7 bases and the J gene lost 7 bases, with 17 bases spanning the gap. In germline, CDR1 is LNHDA, CDR2 SQIVND (reference sequence). Written as DNA, the CDR3 is TGTGCCAGTACCATTGGAGGGATGGGGCAGCCCCAGCATTTT. Protein: CASTIGGMGQPQHF.

The chain links TRBV27 to TRBJ1-1; D not certain. Per the germline V gene, CDR1 is MNHEY and CDR2 is SMNVEV (reference sequence). This CDR3 comprises 17 residues. The V gene lost 2 bases and the J gene lost 2 bases, with 18 bases spanning the gap. The CDR3 DNA follows: TGTGCCAGCAGTTTACTTAGCCCGCGCGTCCTTAACACTGAAGCTTTCTTT. It codes for CASSLLSPRVLNTEAFF.

The chain carries TRBV27 and TRBJ2-1, with 7 nucleotides matching TRBD1. Germline CDR1 reads MNHEY; CDR2 reads SMNVEV (reference sequence). This CDR3 comprises 17 residues. Germline trimming cut 0 bases from V and 0 bases from J; bases unmatched to any gene: 5. CDR3 nucleotide sequence: TGTGCCAGCAGTTTATCGCCGAGGGGGCCCTCCTACAATGAGCAGTTCTTC. Its protein product is CASSLSPRGPSYNEQFF.

The chain employs TRBV7-2 and TRBJ1-5, with 10 bases that match TRBD1. The J segment lost 4 bases and the V segment lost 5 bases, leaving 8 bases of the junction unmatched. Germline CDR1 is SGHTA and CDR2 is FQGNSA. This CDR3 is 16 amino acids long. CDR3 amino acids: CASSDLGQGYNQPQHF. The CDR3 nucleotides are TGTGCCAGCAGCGACCTGGGACAGGGGTATAATCAGCCCCAGCATTTT.

The chain has TRBV5-1 and TRBJ2-6; 7 nucleotides line up with TRBD1. The V gene end was trimmed by 4 bases and the J gene end by 0 bases; junction bases not matched to a gene: 10. The germline V gene has CDR1 SGHRS and CDR2 YFSETQ. CDR3 length equals 18 residues. CDR3 protein: CASSLGPTGLSGANVLTF. CDR3 in DNA: TGCGCCAGCAGCCTGGGGCCGACAGGGCTCTCTGGGGCCAACGTCCTGACTTTC.

This chain joins TRBV10-3 and TRBJ2-1; perhaps TRBD2 as D (6 bases). CDR1 ENHRY and CDR2 SYGVKD come from the germline V gene. V lost 6 bases, J lost 4 bases, and 13 bases lay in between. This CDR3 is 14 amino acids long. The CDR3 coding sequence is TGTGCCATCAGGGGCGGGGAATATTACAATGAGCAGTTCTTC. Amino acids: CAIRGGEYYNEQFF.

DNA of the CDR3: TGTGCCAGCAGCTTAGCTGGGGAGGACCACACCAGAGGCTACACCTTC. Its protein product is CASSLAGEDHTRGYTF. The chain has TRBV7-8 and TRBJ1-2; the D is unclear. In germline, CDR1 is SGHVS, CDR2 FQNEAQ. The CDR3 is made up of 16 amino acids. Trimming removed 0 bases at V and 8 bases at J, with 19 bases between.

The count of this clone is one. The rearrangement links TRBV24-1 to TRBJ2-5; D perhaps matches TRBD1 (6 bases). Deletions cut 4 bases from V and 3 bases from J, with 11 bases between. CDR3 length: 14 amino acids. Germline values: CDR1 KGHDR, CDR2 SFDVKD. CDR3 protein: CATSDRRDKETQYF. CDR3 nucleotides: TGTGCCACCAGTGACCGCCGGGACAAAGAGACCCAGTACTTC.

The CDR3 sequence is CASSIGGVDTEAFF. CDR3 coding DNA: TGTGCCAGTAGTATAGGCGGGGTTGACACTGAAGCTTTCTTT. V usage is TRBV19 and J usage is TRBJ1-1; D is uncertain. V was cut by 1 base and J by 3 bases, with 9 bases left in between. The CDR3 consists of 14 residues. Germline values: CDR1 LNHDA, CDR2 SQIVND (reference sequence).